Given below is one T cell receptor beta chain in context. Its antigen is still unknown. The data originate from a study of cytomegalovirus exposure and HLA in healthy donors. Study conclusions and caveats: The authors listed roughly 150 TCR beta chains as cytomegalovirus-associated. 87-base-pair reads could not separate some V segments, including TRBV6-2 and TRBV6-3. Association of a missense DCLRE1C variant with TCR beta V- and J-gene trimming was reported in a later analysis.

Researchers ran the PCR with 60 Vbeta and 13 Jbeta primers. The data were produced by immunoSEQ multiplex PCR, yet TCRdb's version contains in-frame clones alone and is incomplete. The sample has about 200,000 clones, about 83% seen once. The J segment lost 3 bases and the V segment lost 4 bases, leaving 7 bases of the junction unmatched. The CDR3 has 14 amino acids. Germline lookup yields CDR1 SGHRS and CDR2 YFSETQ. This clonotype originated in a man aged 35 to 55 in good health and CMV-seronegative. V gene TRBV5-1 combines with J gene TRBJ2-7; 7 bases align to TRBD1. Sequencing was carried out using PBMCs. CDR3 loop: CASSLQDRRYEQYF. The CDR3 nucleotides are TGCGCCAGCAGCCTCCAGGACAGGCGCTACGAGCAGTACTTC.